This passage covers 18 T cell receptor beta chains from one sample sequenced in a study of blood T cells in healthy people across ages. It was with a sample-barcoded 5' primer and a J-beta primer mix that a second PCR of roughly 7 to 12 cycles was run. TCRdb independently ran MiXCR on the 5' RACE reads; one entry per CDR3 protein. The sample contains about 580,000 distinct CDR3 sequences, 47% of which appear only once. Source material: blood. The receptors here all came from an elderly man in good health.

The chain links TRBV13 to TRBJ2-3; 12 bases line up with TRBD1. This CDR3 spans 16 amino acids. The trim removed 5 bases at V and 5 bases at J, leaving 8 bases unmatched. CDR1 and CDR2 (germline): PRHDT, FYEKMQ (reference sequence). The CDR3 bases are TGTGCCAGCAGCGTGTCCGGGACAGGGGGCGGAGATACGCAGTATTTT. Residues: CASSVSGTGGGDTQYF.

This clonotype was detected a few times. CDR3 sequence (DNA): TGTGCCAGCAATATTGACAGGGCCAATGAGCAGTTCTTC. Translation: CASNIDRANEQFF. The V and J genes are TRBV12-3 or TRBV12-4 and TRBJ2-1, with TRBD1 identical over 7 bases. Trimming at V came to 7 bases and at J to 6 bases, leaving 6 bases not matched to a gene. The CDR3 sequence is 13 residues long.

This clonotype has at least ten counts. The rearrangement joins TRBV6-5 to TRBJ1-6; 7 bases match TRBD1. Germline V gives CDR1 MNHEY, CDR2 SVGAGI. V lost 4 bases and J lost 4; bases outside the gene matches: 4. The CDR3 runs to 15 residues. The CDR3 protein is CASSSRQGYNSPLHF. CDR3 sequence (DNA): TGTGCCAGCAGTTCCCGACAGGGATATAATTCACCCCTCCACTTT.

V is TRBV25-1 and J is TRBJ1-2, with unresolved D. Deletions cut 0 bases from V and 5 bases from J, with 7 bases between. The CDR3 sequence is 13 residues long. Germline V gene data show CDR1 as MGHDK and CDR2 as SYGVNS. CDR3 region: CASSEYTGYGYTF. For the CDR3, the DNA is TGTGCCAGCAGTGAATATACGGGGTATGGCTACACCTTC.

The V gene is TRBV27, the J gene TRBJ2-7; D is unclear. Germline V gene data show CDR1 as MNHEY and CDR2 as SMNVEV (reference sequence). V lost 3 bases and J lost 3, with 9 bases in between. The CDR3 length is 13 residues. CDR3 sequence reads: CASSFRSDYEQYF. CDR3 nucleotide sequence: TGTGCCAGCAGTTTTAGGAGCGACTACGAGCAGTACTTC.

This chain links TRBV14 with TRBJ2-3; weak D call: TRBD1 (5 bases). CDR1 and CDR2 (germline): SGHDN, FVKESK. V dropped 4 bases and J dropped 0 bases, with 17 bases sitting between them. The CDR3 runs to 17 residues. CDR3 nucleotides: TGTGCCAGCAGCCCCCGGCAAGGGGCTCTTAGCACAGATACGCAGTATTTT. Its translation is CASSPRQGALSTDTQYF.

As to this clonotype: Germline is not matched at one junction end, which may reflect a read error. The CDR3: CASKTSSSCNEQFF. The DNA of the CDR3 is TGTGCCAGCAAAACTTCAAGCTCCTGCAATGAGCAGTTCTTC. The chain combines TRBV6-6 with TRBJ2-1; no reliable D call. CDR1 and CDR2 (germline): MNHNY, SVGAGI (reference sequence). The CDR3 has 14 residues.

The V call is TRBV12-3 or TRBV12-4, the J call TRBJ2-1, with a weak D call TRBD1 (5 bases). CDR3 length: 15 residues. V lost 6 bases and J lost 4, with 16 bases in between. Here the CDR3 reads CASRPSRGSYNEQFF. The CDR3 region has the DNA TGTGCCAGCAGGCCCTCAAGGGGCTCTTACAATGAGCAGTTCTTC.

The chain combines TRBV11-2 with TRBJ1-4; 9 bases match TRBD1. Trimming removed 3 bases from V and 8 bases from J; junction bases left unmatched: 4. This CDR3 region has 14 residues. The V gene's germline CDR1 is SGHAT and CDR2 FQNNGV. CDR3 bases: TGTGCCAGCAGCTTGAACAGGGGGCTCGAAAAACTGTTTTTT. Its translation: CASSLNRGLEKLFF. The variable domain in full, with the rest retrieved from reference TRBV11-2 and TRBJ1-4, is EAGVAQSPRYKIIEKRQSVAFWCNPISGHATLYWYQQILGQGPKLLIQFQNNGVVDDSQLPKDRFSAERLKGVDSTLKIQPAKLEDSAVYLCASSLNRGLEKLFFGSGTQLSVL.

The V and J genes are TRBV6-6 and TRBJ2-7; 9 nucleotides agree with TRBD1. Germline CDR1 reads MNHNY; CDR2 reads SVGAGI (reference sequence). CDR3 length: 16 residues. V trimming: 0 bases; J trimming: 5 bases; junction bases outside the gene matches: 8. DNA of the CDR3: TGTGCCAGCAGTTACTCGATGGGACAGGGTTTCCACGAGCAGTACTTC. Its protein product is CASSYSMGQGFHEQYF.

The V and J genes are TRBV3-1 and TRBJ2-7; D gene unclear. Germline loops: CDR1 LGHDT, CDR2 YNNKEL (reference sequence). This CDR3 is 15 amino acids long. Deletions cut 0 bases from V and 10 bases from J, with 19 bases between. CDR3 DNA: TGTGCCAGCAGCCAAGAAACCGGAGCCGAAAGGGCCCAGTACTTC. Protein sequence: CASSQETGAERAQYF.

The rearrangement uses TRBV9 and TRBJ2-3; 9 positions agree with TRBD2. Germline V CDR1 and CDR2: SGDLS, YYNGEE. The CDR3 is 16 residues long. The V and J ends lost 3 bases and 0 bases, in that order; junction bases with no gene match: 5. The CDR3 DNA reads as TGTGCCAGCAGCGCCTCTAGCGGGGCTAGCACAGATACGCAGTATTTT. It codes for CASSASSGASTDTQYF. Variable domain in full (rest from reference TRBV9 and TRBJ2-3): DSGVTQTPKHLITATGQRVTLRCSPRSGDLSVYWYQQSLDQGLQFLIQYYNGEERAKGNILERFSAQQFPDLHSELNLSSLELGDSALYFCASSASSGASTDTQYFGPGTRLTVL.

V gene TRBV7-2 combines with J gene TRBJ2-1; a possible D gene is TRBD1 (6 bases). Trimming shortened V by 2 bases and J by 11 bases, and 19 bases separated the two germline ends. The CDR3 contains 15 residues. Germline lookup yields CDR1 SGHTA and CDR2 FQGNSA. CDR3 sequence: CASSLSRQEWGQQFF. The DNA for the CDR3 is TGTGCCAGCAGCTTATCCCGACAGGAATGGGGCCAGCAGTTCTTC.

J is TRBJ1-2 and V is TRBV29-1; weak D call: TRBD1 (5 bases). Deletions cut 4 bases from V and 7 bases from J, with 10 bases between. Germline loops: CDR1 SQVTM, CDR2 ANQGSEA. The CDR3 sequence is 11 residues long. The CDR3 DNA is TGCAGCGTTGTGGCCGGGGGTGGCTACACCTTC. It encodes CSVVAGGGYTF.

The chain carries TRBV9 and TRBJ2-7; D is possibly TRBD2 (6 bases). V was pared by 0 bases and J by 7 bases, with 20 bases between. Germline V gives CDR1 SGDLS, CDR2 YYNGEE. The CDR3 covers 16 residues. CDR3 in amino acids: CASSVGVADSYNEQYF. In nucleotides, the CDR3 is TGTGCCAGCAGCGTAGGTGTAGCGGACTCCTACAATGAGCAGTACTTC. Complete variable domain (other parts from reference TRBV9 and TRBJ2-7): DSGVTQTPKHLITATGQRVTLRCSPRSGDLSVYWYQQSLDQGLQFLIQYYNGEERAKGNILERFSAQQFPDLHSELNLSSLELGDSALYFCASSVGVADSYNEQYFGPGTRLTVT.

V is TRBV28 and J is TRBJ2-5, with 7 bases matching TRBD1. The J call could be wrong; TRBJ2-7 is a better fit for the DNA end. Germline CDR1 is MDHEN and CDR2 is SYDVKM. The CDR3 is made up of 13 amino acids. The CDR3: CASSTGQDYEQYF. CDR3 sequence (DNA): TGTGCCAGCAGTACAGGACAGGATTACGAGCAGTACTTC.

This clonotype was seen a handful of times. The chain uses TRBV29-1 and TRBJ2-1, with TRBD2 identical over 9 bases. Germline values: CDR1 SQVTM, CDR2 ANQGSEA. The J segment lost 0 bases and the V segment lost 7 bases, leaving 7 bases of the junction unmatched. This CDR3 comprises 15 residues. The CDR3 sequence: CSGVAGASSYNEQFF. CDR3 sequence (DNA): TGCAGCGGGGTAGCGGGAGCGAGCTCCTACAATGAGCAGTTCTTC.

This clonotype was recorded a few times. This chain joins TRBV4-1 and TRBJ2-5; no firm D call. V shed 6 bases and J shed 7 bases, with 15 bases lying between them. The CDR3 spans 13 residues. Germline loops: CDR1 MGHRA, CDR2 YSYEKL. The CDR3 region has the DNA TGCGCCAGCAGTCTTGCTACCCGAGGGACCCAGTACTTC. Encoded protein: CASSLATRGTQYF.